This TCR beta chain was identified in a study of T cell repertoires in cytomegalovirus infection. Study observations and caveats: It was HLA-C-restricted CMV-specific TCR beta clonotypes that dominated the response ex vivo.

A single record per CDR3 protein comes from TCRdb applying MiXCR to the reads. The table includes 150,000 to 200,000 distinct CDR3 sequences, 8% to 10% detected once. Germline CDR1 is SGHTA and CDR2 is FQGNSA. The CDR3 covers 15 residues. Trimming pared 1 base from V and 3 bases from J, leaving 12 bases between. This clonotype was seen repeatedly, ten times or more. As yet, its antigen is unknown. The TCR sequence derives from a human donor in good health (CMV status not recorded). Some clones in this sample may be carry-over from other donors' samples. The V and J genes are TRBV7-2 and TRBJ1-1, with D hard to call. The specimen sequenced was PBMCs. The chain's CDR3 is CASSLDVRTYTEAFF. The CDR3 region has the DNA TGTGCCAGCAGCTTAGATGTCAGGACGTACACTGAAGCTTTCTTT.